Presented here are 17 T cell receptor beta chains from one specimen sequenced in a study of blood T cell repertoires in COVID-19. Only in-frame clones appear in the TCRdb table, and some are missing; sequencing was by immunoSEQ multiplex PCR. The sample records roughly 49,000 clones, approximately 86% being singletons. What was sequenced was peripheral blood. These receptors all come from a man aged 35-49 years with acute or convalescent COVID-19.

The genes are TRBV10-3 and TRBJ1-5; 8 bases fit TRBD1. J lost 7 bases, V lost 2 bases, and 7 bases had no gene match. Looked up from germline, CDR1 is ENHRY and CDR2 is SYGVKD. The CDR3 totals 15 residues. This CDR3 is CAISENGQGHQPQHF. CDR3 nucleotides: TGTGCCATCAGTGAGAACGGACAGGGTCACCAGCCCCAGCATTTT.

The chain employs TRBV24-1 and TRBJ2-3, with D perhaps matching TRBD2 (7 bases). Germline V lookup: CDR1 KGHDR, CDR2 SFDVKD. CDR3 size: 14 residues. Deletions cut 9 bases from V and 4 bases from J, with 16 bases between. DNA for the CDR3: TGTGCCACCGCTGCCCGGGGGGCGTCAGATACGCAGTATTTT. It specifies CATAARGASDTQYF.

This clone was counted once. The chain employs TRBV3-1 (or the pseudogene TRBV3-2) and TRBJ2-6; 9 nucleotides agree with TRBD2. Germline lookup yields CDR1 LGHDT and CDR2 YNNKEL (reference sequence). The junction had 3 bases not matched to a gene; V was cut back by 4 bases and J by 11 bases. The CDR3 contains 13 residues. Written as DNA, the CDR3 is TGTGCCAGCAGCCCGGGACTAGCTTACGTCCTGACTTTC. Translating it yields CASSPGLAYVLTF.

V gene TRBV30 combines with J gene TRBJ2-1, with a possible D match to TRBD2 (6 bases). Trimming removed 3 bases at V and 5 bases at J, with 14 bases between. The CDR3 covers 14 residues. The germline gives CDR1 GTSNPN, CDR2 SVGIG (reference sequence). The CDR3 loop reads CAWSPASAHNEQFF. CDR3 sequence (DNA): TGTGCCTGGAGCCCGGCTAGCGCCCACAATGAGCAGTTCTTC.

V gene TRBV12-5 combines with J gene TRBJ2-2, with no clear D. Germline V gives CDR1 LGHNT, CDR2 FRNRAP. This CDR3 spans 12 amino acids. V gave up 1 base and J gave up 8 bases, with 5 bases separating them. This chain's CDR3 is CASGLGLGELFF. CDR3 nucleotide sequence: TGTGCTAGTGGTTTGGGGCTTGGGGAGCTGTTTTTT.

The DNA for the CDR3 is TGTGCCAGCACCCGAGGGGGCAGGGTGGGATATGGCTACACCTTC. Amino acids: CASTRGGRVGYGYTF. The V gene is TRBV7-9, the J gene TRBJ1-2, with TRBD1 identical over 7 bases. CDR1 is SEHNR and CDR2 is FQNEAQ in the germline V gene (reference sequence). This CDR3 region has 15 residues. The junction had 13 bases not matched to a gene; V was cut back by 7 bases and J by 5 bases.

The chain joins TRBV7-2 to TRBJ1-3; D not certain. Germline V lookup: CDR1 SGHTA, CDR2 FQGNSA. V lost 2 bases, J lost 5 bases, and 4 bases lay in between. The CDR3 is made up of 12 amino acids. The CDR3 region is CASSLSRNTIYF. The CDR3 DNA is TGTGCCAGCAGCTTAAGCAGAAACACCATATATTTT.

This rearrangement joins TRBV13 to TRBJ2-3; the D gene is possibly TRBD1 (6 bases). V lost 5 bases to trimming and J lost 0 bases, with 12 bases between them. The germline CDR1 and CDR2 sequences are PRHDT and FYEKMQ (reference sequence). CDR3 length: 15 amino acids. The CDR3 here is CASSTRTVSTDTQYF. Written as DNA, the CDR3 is TGTGCCAGCAGCACTCGGACAGTAAGCACAGATACGCAGTATTTT.

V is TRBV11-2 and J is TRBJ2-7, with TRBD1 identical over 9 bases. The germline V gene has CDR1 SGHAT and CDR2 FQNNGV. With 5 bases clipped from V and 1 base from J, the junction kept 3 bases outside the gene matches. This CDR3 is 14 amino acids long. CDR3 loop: CASSPDRGSYEQYF. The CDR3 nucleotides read TGTGCCAGCAGCCCGGACAGGGGTTCCTACGAGCAGTACTTC.

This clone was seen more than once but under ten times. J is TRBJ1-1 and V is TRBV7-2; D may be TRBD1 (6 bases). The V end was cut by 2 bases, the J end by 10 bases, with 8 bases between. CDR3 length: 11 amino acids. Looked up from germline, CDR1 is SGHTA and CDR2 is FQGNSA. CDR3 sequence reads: CASSLWGPAFF. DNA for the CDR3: TGTGCCAGCAGCTTATGGGGGCCAGCTTTCTTT.

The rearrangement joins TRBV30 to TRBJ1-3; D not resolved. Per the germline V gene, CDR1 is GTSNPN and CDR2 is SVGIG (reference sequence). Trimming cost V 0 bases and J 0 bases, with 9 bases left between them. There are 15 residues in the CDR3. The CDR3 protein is CAWSVGGSSGNTIYF. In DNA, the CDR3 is TGTGCCTGGAGTGTTGGTGGGAGCTCTGGAAACACCATATATTTT.

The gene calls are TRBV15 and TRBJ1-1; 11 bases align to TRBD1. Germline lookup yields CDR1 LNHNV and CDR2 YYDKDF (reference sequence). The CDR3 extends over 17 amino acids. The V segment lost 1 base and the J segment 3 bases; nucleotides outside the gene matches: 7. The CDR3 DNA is TGTGCCACCAGCAGAGGGACAGGGGGCGCGGGGGACACTGAAGCTTTCTTT. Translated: CATSRGTGGAGDTEAFF.

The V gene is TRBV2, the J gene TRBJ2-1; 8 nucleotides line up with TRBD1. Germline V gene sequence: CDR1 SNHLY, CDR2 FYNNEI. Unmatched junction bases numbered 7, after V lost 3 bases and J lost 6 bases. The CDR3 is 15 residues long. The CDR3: CASSDDGQGANEQFF. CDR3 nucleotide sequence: TGTGCCAGCAGTGATGACGGACAGGGCGCCAATGAGCAGTTCTTC.

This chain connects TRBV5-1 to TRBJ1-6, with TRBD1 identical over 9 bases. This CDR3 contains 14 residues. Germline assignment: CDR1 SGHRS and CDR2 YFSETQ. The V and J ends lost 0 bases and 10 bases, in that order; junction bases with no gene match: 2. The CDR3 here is CASSLGQGDSPLHF. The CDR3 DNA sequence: TGCGCCAGCAGCTTGGGACAGGGGGACTCACCCCTCCACTTT.

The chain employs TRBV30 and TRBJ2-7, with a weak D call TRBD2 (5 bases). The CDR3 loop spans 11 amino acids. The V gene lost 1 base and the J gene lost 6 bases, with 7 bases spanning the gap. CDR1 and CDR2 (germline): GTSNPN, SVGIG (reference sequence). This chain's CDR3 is CAWSDGVEQYF. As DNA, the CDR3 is TGTGCCTGGAGTGACGGGGTCGAGCAGTACTTC.

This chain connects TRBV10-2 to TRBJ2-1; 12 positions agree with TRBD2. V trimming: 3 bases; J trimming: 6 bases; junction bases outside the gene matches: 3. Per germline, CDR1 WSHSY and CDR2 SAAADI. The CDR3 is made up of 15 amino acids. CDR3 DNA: TGCGCCAGCAGTGAAGGGACTAGCGGGTTCAATGAGCAGTTCTTC. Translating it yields CASSEGTSGFNEQFF.

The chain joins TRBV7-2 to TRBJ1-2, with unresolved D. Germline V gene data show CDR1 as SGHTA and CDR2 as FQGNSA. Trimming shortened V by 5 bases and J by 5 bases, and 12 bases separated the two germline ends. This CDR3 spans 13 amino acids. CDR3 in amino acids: CASSPPGAYGYTF. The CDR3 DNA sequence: TGTGCCAGCAGCCCCCCCGGTGCATATGGCTACACCTTC.